One sample yielded the 24 T cell receptor beta chains listed below, sequenced in a study of blood T cell repertoires in COVID-19. Profiled with immunoSEQ multiplex PCR; TCRdb holds only in-frame clones, not every one. The sample records around 45,000 clones, roughly 90% being singletons. Sequencing was done on a sample of peripheral blood. The receptors stem from a man of 80 years or more with acute or convalescent COVID-19.

The chain joins TRBV6-5 to TRBJ1-2; a weak D match, TRBD1 (6 bases). V lost 2 bases, J lost 2 bases, and 12 bases lay in between. The germline V gene encodes CDR1 MNHEY and CDR2 SVGAGI. The CDR3 sequence is 15 residues long. The CDR3 DNA reads as TGTGCCAGCAGTTACGAAGGGGGGGCCAACTATGGCTACACCTTC. It yields the protein CASSYEGGANYGYTF.

The genes are TRBV6-5 and TRBJ1-1; D is unclear. CDR1 is MNHEY and CDR2 is SVGAGI in the germline V gene. This CDR3 spans 15 amino acids. V gave up 6 bases and J gave up 2 bases, with 16 bases separating them. This CDR3 is CASRPWREGNTEAFF. The CDR3 DNA sequence: TGTGCCAGCAGGCCCTGGAGGGAGGGAAACACTGAAGCTTTCTTT.

The rearrangement links TRBV7-2 to TRBJ1-2; possible D gene TRBD1, 6 bases. Looked up from germline, CDR1 is SGHTA and CDR2 is FQGNSA. The CDR3 covers 13 residues. Deletions cut 4 bases from V and 3 bases from J, with 9 bases between. This CDR3 reads CASSSGVDYGYTF. The CDR3 DNA reads as TGTGCCAGCAGCTCAGGGGTCGACTATGGCTACACCTTC.

The J gene is TRBJ2-5, the V gene TRBV6-2 or TRBV6-3; perhaps TRBD1 as D (6 bases). V lost 2 bases and J lost 1, with 8 bases in between. This CDR3 is built from 14 residues. CDR1 is MNHEY and CDR2 is SVGEGT in the germline V gene. CDR3 residues: CASSYGQSQETQYF. CDR3 DNA: TGTGCCAGCAGTTACGGACAGTCCCAAGAGACCCAGTACTTC.

The rearrangement uses TRBV5-1 and TRBJ2-7, with 9 nucleotides matching TRBD1. Germline loops: CDR1 SGHRS, CDR2 YFSETQ. This CDR3 has 14 residues. The junction had 4 bases not matched to a gene; V was cut back by 1 base and J by 5 bases. The CDR3 protein is CASSLSDRGDEQYF. The CDR3 DNA reads TGCGCCAGCAGCTTGAGTGACAGGGGGGACGAGCAGTACTTC.

V is TRBV7-9 and J is TRBJ2-7; 8 bases are shared with TRBD1. Germline V gene data show CDR1 as SEHNR and CDR2 as FQNEAQ (reference sequence). This CDR3 region has 14 residues. Losses at the gene ends were 6 bases for V and 5 bases for J; bases not matched to a gene: 9. In nucleotides, the CDR3 is TGTGCCAGCAGACAGAGCGCAGGGGGCAACGAGCAGTACTTC. Translating gives CASRQSAGGNEQYF.

This clone was seen a handful of times. The chain joins TRBV5-1 to TRBJ1-1; D unclear. The CDR3 spans 13 residues. Trimming took 0 bases from V and 9 from J, leaving 12 bases between them. CDR1 is SGHRS, CDR2 YFSETQ, per germline. The CDR3: CASSLERGSKAFF. In DNA form, the CDR3 reads TGCGCCAGCAGCTTGGAGAGAGGGAGTAAAGCTTTCTTT. Variable domain in full (rest from reference TRBV5-1 and TRBJ1-1): KAGVTQTPRYLIKTRGQQVTLSCSPISGHRSVSWYQQTPGQGLQFLFEYFSETQRNKGNFPGRFSGRQFSNSRSEMNVSTLELGDSALYLCASSLERGSKAFFGQGTRLTVV.

The rearrangement links TRBV11-2 to TRBJ2-7, with TRBD1 matching over 8 bases. This CDR3 contains 14 residues. V lost 5 bases and J lost 6; bases outside the gene matches: 9. CDR1 is SGHAT, CDR2 FQNNGV, per germline. CDR3 DNA sequence: TGTGCCAGCAGCCTGGACAGGGCGTCGAGCGAGCAGTACTTC. Amino acid sequence: CASSLDRASSEQYF.

In DNA, the CDR3 is TGTGCCTGGAGTGGTGGCAGGAAGCCTTACAATGAGCAGTTCTTC. Its protein product is CAWSGGRKPYNEQFF. V and J are TRBV30 and TRBJ2-1; D is ambiguous. V was pared by 1 base and J by 4 bases, with 14 bases between. This CDR3 spans 15 amino acids. CDR1 is GTSNPN, CDR2 SVGIG, per germline (reference sequence). The full variable domain, in which reference TRBV30 and TRBJ2-1 provide the parts outside the CDR3, is SQTIHQWPATLVQPVGSPLSLECTVEGTSNPNLYWYRQAAGRGLQLLFYSVGIGQISSEVPQNLSASRPQDRQFILSSKKLLLSDSGFYLCAWSGGRKPYNEQFFGPGTRLTVL.

This clone was picked up one time. V and J are TRBV30 and TRBJ1-6; perhaps TRBD1 as D (6 bases). This CDR3 is built from 16 residues. Germline lookup yields CDR1 GTSNPN and CDR2 SVGIG (reference sequence). V lost 0 bases, J lost 0 bases, and 9 bases lay in between. CDR3 residues: CAWSVRGSSYNSPLHF. CDR3 bases: TGTGCCTGGAGTGTTAGGGGGAGCTCCTATAATTCACCCCTCCACTTT.

V and J are TRBV7-2 and TRBJ1-5, with a tentative D call TRBD1 (6 bases). The CDR3 is 12 amino acids. Trimming cost V 0 bases and J 11 bases, with 8 bases left between them. CDR1 and CDR2 (germline): SGHTA, FQGNSA. The CDR3 spells CASSLANRAQHF. The CDR3 nucleotides read TGTGCCAGCAGCTTAGCAAACAGGGCCCAGCATTTT.

The chain has TRBV12-3 or TRBV12-4 and TRBJ1-1; D gene uncertain. Trimming left V 3 bases short and J 1 base short, with 6 bases between. The CDR3 runs 13 residues. In DNA form, the CDR3 reads TGTGCCAGCAGTTTCAACAGGAACACTGAAGCTTTCTTT. Its translation is CASSFNRNTEAFF.

The gene calls are TRBV5-1 and TRBJ2-7, with D tentatively TRBD2 (5 bases). CDR3 length: 17 residues. Germline lookup yields CDR1 SGHRS and CDR2 YFSETQ. Trimming left V 0 bases short and J 0 bases short, with 16 bases between. Here the CDR3 reads CASSLAKGGWSSYEQYF. The CDR3 nucleotides are TGCGCCAGCAGCTTGGCCAAAGGAGGTTGGAGCTCCTACGAGCAGTACTTC.

The chain links TRBV7-7 to TRBJ2-3, with 7 bases that match TRBD2. The CDR3 totals 16 residues. Germline V gene data show CDR1 as SSHAT and CDR2 as FNYEAQ (reference sequence). The junction had 10 bases not matched to a gene; V was cut back by 3 bases and J by 4 bases. The DNA of the CDR3 is TGTGCCAGCAGCTTGGCTAGCGGATGGCGTGCAGATACGCAGTATTTT. It is translated as CASSLASGWRADTQYF.

The chain joins TRBV5-6 to TRBJ2-5; 7 nucleotides match TRBD2. This CDR3 region has 14 residues. Germline trimming cut 5 bases from V and 2 bases from J; bases unmatched to any gene: 6. Per the germline V gene, CDR1 is SGHDT and CDR2 is YYEEEE. CDR3 sequence reads: CASSGGLPQETQYF. The CDR3 DNA is TGTGCCAGCAGTGGGGGACTACCTCAAGAGACCCAGTACTTC.

This chain uses TRBV18 with TRBJ1-1; D might be TRBD1 (6 bases). Trimming removed 2 bases from V and 2 bases from J, with 15 bases in between. The CDR3 covers 16 residues. Germline lookup yields CDR1 KGHSH and CDR2 LQKENI. CDR3 sequence (DNA): TGTGCCAGCTCACCAATTTCCGGGACATTAAACACTGAAGCTTTCTTT. It encodes CASSPISGTLNTEAFF. The full variable domain, in which reference TRBV18 and TRBJ1-1 provide the parts outside the CDR3, is NAGVMQNPRHLVRRRGQEARLRCSPMKGHSHVYWYRQLPEEGLKFMVYLQKENIIDESGMPKERFSAEFPKEGPSILRIQQVVRGDSAAYFCASSPISGTLNTEAFFGQGTRLTVV.

The chain recombines TRBV7-2 with TRBJ2-6; TRBD1 might be the D (6 bases). Germline loops: CDR1 SGHTA, CDR2 FQGNSA. The CDR3 loop spans 15 amino acids. V was clipped by 5 bases and J by 0 bases, with 8 bases between them. The chain's CDR3 is CASSKTGSGANVLTF. The CDR3 nucleotides read TGTGCCAGCAGCAAGACAGGCTCTGGGGCCAACGTCCTGACTTTC.

V gene TRBV5-1 combines with J gene TRBJ2-1; 10 bases agree with TRBD2. The CDR3 has 15 residues. Germline V gene sequence: CDR1 SGHRS, CDR2 YFSETQ. V lost 4 bases and J lost 5; bases outside the gene matches: 6. CDR3 amino acids: CASSPLAGENNEQFF. The CDR3 bases are TGCGCCAGCAGCCCGCTAGCGGGGGAGAACAATGAGCAGTTCTTC.

This chain links TRBV9 with TRBJ1-1; 7 bases agree with TRBD1. With V trimmed by 6 bases and J by 10 bases, 18 bases remained unmatched. The CDR3 runs to 15 residues. Germline CDR1 is SGDLS and CDR2 is YYNGEE. The CDR3 nucleotides read TGTGCCAGCAAGCCGGGTACAGGGGAAGTTGGGGGAGCTTTCTTT. Translating gives CASKPGTGEVGGAFF.

The chain combines TRBV2 with TRBJ1-5; 7 bases are a match to TRBD1. Germline V gene sequence: CDR1 SNHLY, CDR2 FYNNEI. V lost 6 bases and J lost 2; bases outside the gene matches: 7. The CDR3 extends over 15 amino acids. This chain's CDR3 is CASSGQAVGNQPQHF. The CDR3 DNA reads as TGTGCCAGCAGCGGACAGGCGGTTGGCAATCAGCCCCAGCATTTT.

The chain uses TRBV6-2 or TRBV6-3 and TRBJ2-3, with D perhaps matching TRBD1 (6 bases). The germline gives CDR1 MNHEY, CDR2 SVGEGT. V gave up 2 bases and J gave up 5 bases, with 17 bases separating them. The CDR3 contains 16 residues. CDR3 residues: CASSYGPQGREDTQYF. CDR3 nucleotides: TGTGCCAGCAGTTACGGGCCCCAGGGGCGTGAAGATACGCAGTATTTT.

This chain links TRBV30 with TRBJ1-1, with TRBD1 as a possible D gene (5 bases). The CDR3 is 13 residues long. The V end was cut by 0 bases, the J end by 6 bases, with 11 bases between. Germline V gives CDR1 GTSNPN, CDR2 SVGIG (reference sequence). CDR3 nucleotides: TGTGCCTGGAGTGTGGGAACAGGCGCTGAAGCTTTCTTT. Its protein product is CAWSVGTGAEAFF.

V and J are TRBV7-9 and TRBJ1-6; 7 positions agree with TRBD1. CDR3 length equals 15 residues. V was pared by 5 bases and J by 7 bases, with 8 bases of the junction left unmatched. In germline, CDR1 is SEHNR, CDR2 FQNEAQ (reference sequence). The CDR3 sequence: CASSPPRGRNSPLHF. CDR3 nucleotide sequence: TGTGCCAGCAGCCCCCCGAGGGGGCGAAATTCACCCCTCCACTTT.

The chain is built from TRBV5-1 and TRBJ2-3, with TRBD2 matching over 15 bases. Unmatched junction bases numbered 2, after V lost 4 bases and J lost 5 bases. The CDR3 extends over 15 amino acids. Germline values: CDR1 SGHRS, CDR2 YFSETQ. The CDR3, as DNA: TGCGCCAGCAGCCCGGGACTAGCGGGGGGAGATACGCAGTATTTT. Translation gives CASSPGLAGGDTQYF.